The T cell receptor (beta chain) under discussion was sequenced for a study of cytomegalovirus exposure and HLA in healthy donors. About the research overall: Early released data had about 85 million unique TCRs, all coming from HLA-typed donors.

CDR1 and CDR2 from the germline V gene are MGHRA and YSYEKL. This CDR3 is built from 15 residues. The ends were cut back, 0 bases at V and 9 bases at J, with 15 bases in the middle. The PCR ran on 60 Vbeta and 13 Jbeta primers. Study processing details: In a later analysis, 75 million to 85 million unique TCR beta chains included roughly 11 million shared by two or more donors. The table came from immunoSEQ multiplex PCR; TCRdb's copy has only in-frame clones and leaves some out. The V and J calls and clone size are taken from that table; D and trimming were inferred from the DNA. The table has about 180,000 clones, about 85% seen once; the top ten hold around 1.4%.

Sequences were obtained from PBMCs. The sequence was collected from a girl aged 5-17 years in good health and CMV-seropositive. The chain recombines TRBV4-1 with TRBJ1-5, with D hard to call. This chain's CDR3 is CASSQDETNVRPQHF. The CDR3 DNA reads as TGCGCCAGCAGCCAAGATGAAACGAATGTGCGGCCCCAGCATTTT.